The clone carrying this T cell receptor (beta chain) was recorded once. The data belong to a study of CD8 T cells in Susac syndrome. A quantity of about 0.5 to 1 ug RNA underwent reverse transcription using random hexamers. TCRdb re-called the immunoSEQ multiplex PCR reads through MiXCR, storing one row per CDR3 protein. The sample shows fewer than 150,000 distinct CDR3 sequences, more than 85% of them seen only once. Germline V lookup: CDR1 SEHNR, CDR2 FQNEAQ (reference sequence). CDR3 size: 15 residues. V lost 1 base to trimming and J lost 1 base; unmatched junction nucleotides: 1. The sequence was collected from a human donor with Susac syndrome. The sample was CD8+ T cells from PBMCs. The V call is TRBV7-9, the J call TRBJ2-1, with 7 bases fitting TRBD1. The CDR3 coding sequence is TGTGCCAGCAGCTTAGTCAGGGGGTCCTACAATGAGCAGTTCTTC. Its translation: CASSLVRGSYNEQFF.